This T cell receptor (beta chain) was profiled in a study of control samples from healthy donors and cancer patients. Assay: immunoSEQ multiplex PCR; the TCRdb copy retains only in-frame clones and omits some. Counted here are about 51,000 clones, approximately 89% occurring once; the ten biggest clones make up approximately 1.4%. This clone was seen a single time. Trimming at V came to 0 bases and at J to 3 bases, leaving 11 bases not matched to a gene. This CDR3 is 18 amino acids long. CDR1 LNHNV and CDR2 YYDKDF come from the germline V gene (reference sequence). Input material: PBMCs. This sequence was found in a man in his forties with colorectal cancer. The V call is TRBV15, the J call TRBJ1-3; 7 bases align to TRBD1. The DNA for the CDR3 is TGTGCCACCAGCAGAGATCCACCGACAGGGCTCGGTGGAAACACCATATATTTT. This sequence encodes CATSRDPPTGLGGNTIYF.